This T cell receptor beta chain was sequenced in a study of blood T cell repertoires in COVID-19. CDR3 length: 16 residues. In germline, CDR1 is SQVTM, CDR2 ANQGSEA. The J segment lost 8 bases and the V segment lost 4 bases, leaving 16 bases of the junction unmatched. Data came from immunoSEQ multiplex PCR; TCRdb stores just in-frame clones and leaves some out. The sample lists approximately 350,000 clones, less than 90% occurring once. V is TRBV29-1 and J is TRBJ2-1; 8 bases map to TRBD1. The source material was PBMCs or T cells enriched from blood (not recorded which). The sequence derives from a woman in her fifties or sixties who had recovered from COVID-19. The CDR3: CSVVQGGPGEFDEQFF. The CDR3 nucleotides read TGCAGCGTTGTACAGGGGGGCCCGGGAGAATTCGATGAGCAGTTCTTC.